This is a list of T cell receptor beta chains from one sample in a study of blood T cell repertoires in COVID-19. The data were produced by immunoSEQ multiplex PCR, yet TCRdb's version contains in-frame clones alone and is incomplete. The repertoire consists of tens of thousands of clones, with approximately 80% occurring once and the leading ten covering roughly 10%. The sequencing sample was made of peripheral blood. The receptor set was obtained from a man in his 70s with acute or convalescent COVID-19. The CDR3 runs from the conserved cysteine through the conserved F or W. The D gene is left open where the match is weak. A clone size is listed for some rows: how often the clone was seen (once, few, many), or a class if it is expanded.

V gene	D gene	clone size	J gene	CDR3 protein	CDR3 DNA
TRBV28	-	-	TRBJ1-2	CASSGATGYTF	TGTGCCAGCAGTGGGGCGACGGGCTACACCTTC
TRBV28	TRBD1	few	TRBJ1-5	CASSLGRGPVQPQHF	TGTGCCAGCAGTTTAGGCAGGGGGCCCGTTCAGCCCCAGCATTTT
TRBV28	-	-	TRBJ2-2	CASSLGGPKANTGELFF	TGTGCCAGCAGTTTGGGCGGGCCGAAGGCGAACACCGGGGAGCTGTTTTTT
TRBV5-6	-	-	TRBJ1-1	CASSLASNTEAFF	TGTGCCAGCAGCTTGGCATCGAACACTGAAGCTTTCTTT
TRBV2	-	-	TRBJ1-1	CASSGAAGVTEAFF	TGTGCCAGCAGTGGGGCGGCAGGGGTCACTGAAGCTTTCTTT
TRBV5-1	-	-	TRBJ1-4	CASRSTVTTNEKLFF	TGCGCCAGCAGGTCGACAGTGACAACTAATGAAAAACTGTTTTTT
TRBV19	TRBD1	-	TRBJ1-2	CASSGTAYGYTF	TGTGCCAGTTCGGGGACAGCCTATGGCTACACCTTC
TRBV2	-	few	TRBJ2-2	CASKKRANTGELFF	TGTGCCAGCAAAAAGCGGGCAAACACCGGGGAGCTGTTTTTT
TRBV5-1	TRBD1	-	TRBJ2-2	CASSGQGPNWELFF	TGCGCCAGCAGCGGACAGGGGCCAAACTGGGAGCTGTTTTTT
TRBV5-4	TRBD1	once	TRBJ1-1	CASSSPDRPQAFF	TGTGCCAGCAGCTCTCCGGACAGGCCTCAAGCTTTCTTT
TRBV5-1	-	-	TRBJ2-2	CASSLRTMITGELFF	TGCGCCAGCAGCTTGAGGACTATGATCACCGGGGAGCTGTTTTTT
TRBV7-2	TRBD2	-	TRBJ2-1	CASSSRGGSGVVYNEQFF	TGTGCCAGCAGCTCCCGGGGGGGTAGCGGGGTCGTCTACAATGAGCAGTTCTTC
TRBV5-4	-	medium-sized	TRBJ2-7	CASTPGRGSYEQYF	TGTGCCAGCACTCCGGGTCGGGGCTCCTACGAGCAGTACTTC
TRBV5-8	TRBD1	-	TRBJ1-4	CASSFRGQEKLFF	TGTGCCAGCAGCTTCAGGGGGCAAGAAAAACTGTTTTTT
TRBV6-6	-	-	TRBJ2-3	CASTHSDTQYF	TGTGCCAGCACTCACTCAGATACGCAGTATTTT
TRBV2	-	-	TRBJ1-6	CASPKDRSHPNSPLHF	TGTGCCAGCCCTAAGGACAGAAGCCATCCTAATTCACCCCTCCACTTT
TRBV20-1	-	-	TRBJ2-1	CSASTGSSYNEQFF	TGCAGTGCTAGTACAGGATCCTCCTACAATGAGCAGTTCTTC
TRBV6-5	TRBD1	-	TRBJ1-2	CASILQGAMGGYTF	TGTGCCAGCATACTACAGGGGGCAATGGGTGGCTACACCTTC
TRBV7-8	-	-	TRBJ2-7	CASSLAGTEYYEQYF	TGTGCCAGCAGCCTCGCCGGGACTGAGTACTACGAGCAGTACTTC
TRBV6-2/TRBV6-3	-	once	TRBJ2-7	CASSYSGVRQYF	TGTGCCAGCAGTTATTCGGGGGTCCGGCAGTACTTC
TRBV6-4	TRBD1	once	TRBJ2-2	CASSDGTGANTGELFF	TGTGCCAGCAGTGACGGGACAGGGGCAAACACCGGGGAGCTGTTTTTT
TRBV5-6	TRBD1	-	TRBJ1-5	CASSRSFGQGMRSNQPQHF	TGTGCCAGCAGCCGGAGCTTCGGACAGGGAATGAGGAGCAATCAGCCCCAGCATTTT
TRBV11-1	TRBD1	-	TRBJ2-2	CASSSTGITGELFF	TGTGCCAGCAGCTCGACAGGGATCACCGGGGAGCTGTTTTTT
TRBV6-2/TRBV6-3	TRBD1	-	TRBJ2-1	CASSVPRTGGPNNEQFF	TGTGCCAGCAGTGTCCCACGGACAGGGGGGCCGAACAATGAGCAGTTCTTC
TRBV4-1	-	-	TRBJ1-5	CASSQDAGSNQPQHF	TGCGCCAGCAGCCAAGATGCGGGGAGCAATCAGCCCCAGCATTTT
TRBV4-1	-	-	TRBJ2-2	CASSQRLSTNTGELFF	TGCGCCAGCAGCCAACGACTGAGTACGAACACCGGGGAGCTGTTTTTT
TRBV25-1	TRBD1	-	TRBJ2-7	CASSGQGPPYEQYF	TGTGCCAGCAGTGGACAGGGCCCCCCCTACGAGCAGTACTTC
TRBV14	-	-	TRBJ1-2	CASSQMLTPPYGYTF	TGTGCCAGCAGCCAAATGTTGACACCTCCCTATGGCTACACCTTC
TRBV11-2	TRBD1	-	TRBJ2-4	CASSLGRGLGIQYF	TGTGCCAGCAGCTTAGGTAGGGGGCTTGGCATTCAGTACTTC
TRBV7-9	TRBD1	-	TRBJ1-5	CASSSTGNQPQHF	TGTGCCAGCAGCTCGACAGGGAATCAGCCCCAGCATTTT
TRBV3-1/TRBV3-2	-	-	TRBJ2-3	CASSRGWEADTQYF	TGTGCCAGCAGCCGAGGCTGGGAGGCAGATACGCAGTATTTT
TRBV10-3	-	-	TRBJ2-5	CAISGGSGEETQYF	TGTGCCATCAGTGGCGGCTCCGGGGAGGAGACCCAGTACTTC
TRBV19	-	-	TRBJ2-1	CASSPYRTRTNEQFF	TGTGCCAGTAGTCCCTACCGGACAAGGACCAATGAGCAGTTCTTC
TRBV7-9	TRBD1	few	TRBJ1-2	CASSPQGAPNYGYTF	TGTGCCAGCAGCCCGCAGGGGGCACCTAACTATGGCTACACCTTC
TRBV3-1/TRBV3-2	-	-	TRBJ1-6	CASSHRTLPMPLHF	TGTGCCAGCAGCCATAGGACACTACCTATGCCCCTCCACTTT
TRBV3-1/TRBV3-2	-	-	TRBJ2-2	CASRRGNTGELFF	TGTGCCAGCCGAAGGGGGAACACCGGGGAGCTGTTTTTT
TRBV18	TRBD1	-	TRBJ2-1	CASSPQETGNNEQFF	TGTGCCAGCTCACCACAGGAGACAGGGAATAATGAGCAGTTCTTC
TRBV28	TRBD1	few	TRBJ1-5	CASSPGTGGYDQPQHF	TGTGCCAGCAGTCCCGGGACAGGGGGCTATGATCAGCCCCAGCATTTT
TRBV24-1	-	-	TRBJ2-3	CATSEQGGSTDTQYF	TGTGCCACCAGTGAGCAGGGGGGCAGCACAGATACGCAGTATTTT
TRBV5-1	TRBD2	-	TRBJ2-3	CASSAALAGSTDTQYF	TGCGCCAGCAGCGCGGCCCTAGCGGGTAGCACAGATACGCAGTATTTT
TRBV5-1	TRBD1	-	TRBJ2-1	CASSTGTANNEQFF	TGCGCCAGCAGTACTGGGACAGCGAACAATGAGCAGTTCTTC
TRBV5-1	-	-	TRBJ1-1	CASSSGGWNTEAFF	TGCGCCAGCAGCTCGGGGGGGTGGAACACTGAAGCTTTCTTT
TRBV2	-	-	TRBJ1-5	CASSRDYLQPQHF	TGTGCCAGCAGTCGGGACTACCTACAGCCCCAGCATTTT
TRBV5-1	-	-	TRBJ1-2	CASSLEGDTYGYTF	TGCGCCAGCAGCTTGGAAGGAGATACCTATGGCTACACCTTC
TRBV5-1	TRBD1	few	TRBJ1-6	CASSLSSRGQGASPLHF	TGCGCCAGCAGCTTGTCAAGCCGGGGACAGGGGGCTTCACCCCTCCACTTT
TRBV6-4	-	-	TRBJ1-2	CASSDHQGRDGYTF	TGTGCCAGCAGTGATCACCAGGGTAGAGATGGCTACACCTTC
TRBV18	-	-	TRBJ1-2	CASSPVEAYGYTF	TGTGCCAGCTCACCAGTCGAGGCCTATGGCTACACCTTC
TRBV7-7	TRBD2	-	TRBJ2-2	CASSAASGGWTGELFF	TGTGCCAGCAGTGCGGCTAGCGGGGGGTGGACCGGGGAGCTGTTTTTT
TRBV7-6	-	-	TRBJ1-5	CASSRNSRQPQHF	TGTGCCAGCAGCAGAAACAGTAGGCAGCCCCAGCATTTT
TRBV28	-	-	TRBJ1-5	CASSYRGYSNQPQHF	TGTGCCAGCAGCTACCGGGGTTATAGCAATCAGCCCCAGCATTTT
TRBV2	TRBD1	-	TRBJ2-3	CASSEGTGGNTQYF	TGTGCCAGCAGTGAAGGGACAGGGGGAAATACGCAGTATTTT
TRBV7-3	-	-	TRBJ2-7	CASSLRAVYEQYF	TGTGCCAGCAGCTTAAGGGCAGTGTACGAGCAGTACTTC
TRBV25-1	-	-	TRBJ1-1	CASRGAEAFF	TGTGCCAGCCGGGGGGCTGAAGCTTTCTTT
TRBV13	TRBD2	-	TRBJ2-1	CASSSTSGHNNEQFF	TGTGCCAGCAGCTCGACTAGCGGACACAACAATGAGCAGTTCTTC
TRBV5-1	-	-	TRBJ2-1	CASSLASGSYNEQFF	TGCGCCAGCAGCTTGGCCAGCGGCTCCTACAATGAGCAGTTCTTC
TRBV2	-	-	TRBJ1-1	CASSPGQLVTEAFF	TGTGCCAGCAGTCCTGGACAGTTAGTTACTGAAGCTTTCTTT
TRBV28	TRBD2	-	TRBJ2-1	CASSSGGASNEQFF	TGTGCCAGCAGTAGCGGGGGGGCAAGTAATGAGCAGTTCTTC